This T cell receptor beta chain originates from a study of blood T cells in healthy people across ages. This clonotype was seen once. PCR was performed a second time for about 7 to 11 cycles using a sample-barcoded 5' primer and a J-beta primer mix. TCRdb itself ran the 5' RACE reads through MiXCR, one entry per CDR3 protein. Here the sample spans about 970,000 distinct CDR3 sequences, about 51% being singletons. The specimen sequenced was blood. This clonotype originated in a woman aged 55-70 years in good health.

The CDR3 DNA follows: TGTGCCAGCATGCTTGGGAGGTATAGCAATCAGCCCCAGCATTTT. This codes for CASMLGRYSNQPQHF. J is TRBJ1-5 and V is TRBV12-3 or TRBV12-4, with D unclear. Trimming pared 7 bases from V and 0 bases from J, leaving 13 bases between. The length of the CDR3 is 15 residues.